This TCR beta chain emerged from a study of T cell responses to AZD1222 COVID-19 vaccine. Study results and limitations: Spike was spanned by vaccine-associated CD4 TCRs, which were dominant at 160-218 and 743-854.

For this clone: Antigen: not known.

Produced via immunoSEQ multiplex PCR; TCRdb's table is partial and in-frame only. The data contain about 130,000 clones, 93% of them singletons. Trimming removed 3 bases from V and 3 bases from J, with 12 bases in between. Germline CDR1 and CDR2: KGHSH and LQKENI. The CDR3 sequence is 15 residues long. This TCR was sampled from an adult in good health. The J gene is TRBJ1-3, the V gene TRBV18; a possible D gene is TRBD1 (6 bases). Here the sequenced sample was peripheral blood, taken on day 0 of AZD1222 vaccination. CDR3 protein: CASSPGAGGGNTIYF. CDR3 DNA sequence: TGTGCCAGCTCACCGGGGGCAGGAGGTGGAAACACCATATATTTT.